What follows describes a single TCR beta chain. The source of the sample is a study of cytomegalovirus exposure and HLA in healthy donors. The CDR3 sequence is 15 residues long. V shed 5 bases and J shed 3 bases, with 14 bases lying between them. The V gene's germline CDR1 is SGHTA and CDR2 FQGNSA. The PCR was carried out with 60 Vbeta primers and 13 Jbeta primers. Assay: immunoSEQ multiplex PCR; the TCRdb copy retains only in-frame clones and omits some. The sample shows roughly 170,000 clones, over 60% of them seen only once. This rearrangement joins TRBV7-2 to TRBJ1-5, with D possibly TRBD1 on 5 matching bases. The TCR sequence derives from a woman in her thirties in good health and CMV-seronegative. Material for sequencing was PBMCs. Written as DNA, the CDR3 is TGTGCCAGCAGCGTTAGATCAGGGCCCAATCAGCCCCAGCATTTT. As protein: CASSVRSGPNQPQHF.